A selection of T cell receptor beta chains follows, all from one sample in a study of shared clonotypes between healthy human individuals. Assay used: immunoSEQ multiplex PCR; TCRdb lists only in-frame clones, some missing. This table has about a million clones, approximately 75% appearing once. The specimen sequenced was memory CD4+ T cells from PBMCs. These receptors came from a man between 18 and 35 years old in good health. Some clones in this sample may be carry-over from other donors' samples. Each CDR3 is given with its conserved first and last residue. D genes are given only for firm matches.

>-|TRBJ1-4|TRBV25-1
CASSENNGEKLFF
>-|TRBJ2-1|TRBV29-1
CSVALDRGAFQFF
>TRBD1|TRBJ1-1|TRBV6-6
CASSWGQLNTEAFF
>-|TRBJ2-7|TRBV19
CASSPTDSSYEQYF
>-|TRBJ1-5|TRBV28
CASRPDNQPQHF
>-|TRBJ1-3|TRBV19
CASGSVIGNTIYF
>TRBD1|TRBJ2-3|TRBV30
CAFPQGADTQYF
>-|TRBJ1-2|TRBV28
CASSTQWANYGYTF
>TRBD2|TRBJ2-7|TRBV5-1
CASSLTSGPYEQYF
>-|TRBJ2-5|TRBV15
CATSKQIQETQYF
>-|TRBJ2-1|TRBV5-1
CAIRGPESYNEQFF
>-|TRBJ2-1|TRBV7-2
CASSLAHISEQFF
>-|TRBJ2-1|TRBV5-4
CASSTSSRYYNEQFF
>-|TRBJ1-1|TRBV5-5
CASSLAPRSAEAFF
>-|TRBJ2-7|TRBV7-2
CASSLLARYEQYF
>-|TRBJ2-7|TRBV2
CASSATAYEQYF
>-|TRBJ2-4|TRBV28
CASTEGDIQYF
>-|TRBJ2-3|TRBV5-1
CASSIGVTDTQYF
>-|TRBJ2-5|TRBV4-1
CASSQGFGGEGTQYF
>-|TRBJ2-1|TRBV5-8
CASSWISESRGNEQFF
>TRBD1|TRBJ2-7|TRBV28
CASSLGQGWYEQYF
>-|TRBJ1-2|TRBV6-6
CASSSGEAYGYTF
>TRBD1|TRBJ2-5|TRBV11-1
CASSSRTGLETQYF
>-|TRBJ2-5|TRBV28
CASSPGGAETQYF
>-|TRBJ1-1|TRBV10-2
CASRITHGGDTEAFF
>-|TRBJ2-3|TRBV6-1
CASSSGMGRGDTQYF
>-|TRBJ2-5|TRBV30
CARSGTPNTQETQYF
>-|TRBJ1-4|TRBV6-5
CASRQPSTNEKLFF
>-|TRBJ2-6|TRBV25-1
CASSPRDKHSGANVLTF
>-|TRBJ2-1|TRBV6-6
CASSPGGVSYNEQFF
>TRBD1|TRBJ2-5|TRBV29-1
CSVLTGMETQYF
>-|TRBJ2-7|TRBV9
CASSYTGSSYEQYF